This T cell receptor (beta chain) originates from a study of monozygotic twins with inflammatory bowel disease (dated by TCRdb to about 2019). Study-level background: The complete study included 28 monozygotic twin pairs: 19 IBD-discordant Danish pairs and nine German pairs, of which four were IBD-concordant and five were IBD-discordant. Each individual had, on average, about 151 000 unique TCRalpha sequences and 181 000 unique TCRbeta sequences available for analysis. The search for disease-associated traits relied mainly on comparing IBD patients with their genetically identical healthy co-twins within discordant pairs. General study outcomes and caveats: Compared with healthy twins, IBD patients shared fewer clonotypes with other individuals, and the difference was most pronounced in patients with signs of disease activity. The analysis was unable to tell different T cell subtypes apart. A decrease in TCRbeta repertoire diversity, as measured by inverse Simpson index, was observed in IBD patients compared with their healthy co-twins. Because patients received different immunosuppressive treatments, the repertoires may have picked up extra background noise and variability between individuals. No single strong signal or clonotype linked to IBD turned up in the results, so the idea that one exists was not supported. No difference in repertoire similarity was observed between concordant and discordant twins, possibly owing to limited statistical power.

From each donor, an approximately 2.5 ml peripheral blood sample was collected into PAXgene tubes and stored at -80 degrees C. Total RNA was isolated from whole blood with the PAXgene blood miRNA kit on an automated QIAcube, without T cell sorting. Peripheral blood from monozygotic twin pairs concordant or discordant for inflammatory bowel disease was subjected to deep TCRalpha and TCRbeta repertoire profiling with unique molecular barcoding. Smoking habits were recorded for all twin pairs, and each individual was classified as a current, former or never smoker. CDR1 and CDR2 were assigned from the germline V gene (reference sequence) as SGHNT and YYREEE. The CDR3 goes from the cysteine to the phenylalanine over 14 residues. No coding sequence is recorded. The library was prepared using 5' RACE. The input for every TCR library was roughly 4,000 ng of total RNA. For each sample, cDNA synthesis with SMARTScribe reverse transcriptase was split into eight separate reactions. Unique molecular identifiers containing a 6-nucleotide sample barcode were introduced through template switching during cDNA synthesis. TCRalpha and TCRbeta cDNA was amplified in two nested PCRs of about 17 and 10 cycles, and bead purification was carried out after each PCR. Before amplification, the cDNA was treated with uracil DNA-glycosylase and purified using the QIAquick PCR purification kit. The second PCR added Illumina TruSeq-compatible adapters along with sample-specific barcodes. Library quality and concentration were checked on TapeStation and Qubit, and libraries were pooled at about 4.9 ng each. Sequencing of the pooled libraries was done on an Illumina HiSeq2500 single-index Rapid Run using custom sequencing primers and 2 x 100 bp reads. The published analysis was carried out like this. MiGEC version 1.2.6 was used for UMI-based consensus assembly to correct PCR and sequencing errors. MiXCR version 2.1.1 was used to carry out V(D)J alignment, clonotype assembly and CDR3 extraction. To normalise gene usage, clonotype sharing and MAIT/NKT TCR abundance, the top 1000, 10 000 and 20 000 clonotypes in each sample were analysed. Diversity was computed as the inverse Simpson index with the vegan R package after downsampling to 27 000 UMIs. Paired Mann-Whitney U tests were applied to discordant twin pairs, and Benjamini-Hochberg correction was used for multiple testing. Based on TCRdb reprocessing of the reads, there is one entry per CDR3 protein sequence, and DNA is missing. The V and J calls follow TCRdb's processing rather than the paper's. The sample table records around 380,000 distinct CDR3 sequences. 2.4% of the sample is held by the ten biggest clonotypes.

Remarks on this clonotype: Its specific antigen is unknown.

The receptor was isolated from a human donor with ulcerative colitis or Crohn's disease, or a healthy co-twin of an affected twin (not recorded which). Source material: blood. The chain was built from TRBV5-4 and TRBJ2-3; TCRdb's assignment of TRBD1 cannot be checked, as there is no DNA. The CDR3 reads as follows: CASSSPGSTDTQYF.